This T cell receptor beta chain derives from a study of memory CD4+ T cells and cytomegalovirus serostatus. About the study: Donors were healthy Belgian adults, fewer than ten CMV seropositive and 20 to 30 seronegative.

Overall study results and limits: Median bootstrapped AUC for CMV status was about 0.96 originally, 0.9 to 0.93 US-trained.

Single viable CD3+CD4+CD8-CD45RO+ cells were sorted as the memory CD4+ T cells. Serum IgG to CMV pp150, pp28, p38 and p52 defined serostatus. For this clone: As yet, its antigen is unknown.

Germline V gene data show CDR1 as SQVTM and CDR2 as ANQGSEA. This CDR3 comprises 13 residues. V lost 6 bases and J lost 9; bases outside the gene matches: 10. Authors' processing steps: After removing out-of-frame reads, around 2,000,000 distinct TCRbeta sequences remained. Using immunoSEQ multiplex PCR, the repertoire was profiled, and TCRdb retains in-frame clones only, with some absent. The DNA gave D and trimming, while V, J and clone size come from that table. Seen here are around 60,000 clones, around 77% observed once, and the top ten hold 0.88%. The specimen was memory CD4+ T cells from blood. This chain connects TRBV29-1 to TRBJ2-5; 10 nucleotides agree with TRBD1. This TCR was sampled from an adult in good health and CMV-seronegative. In DNA, the CDR3 is TGCAGCGTCAAACACTTAGGGACAGGGGCCCAGTACTTC. Encoded protein: CSVKHLGTGAQYF.